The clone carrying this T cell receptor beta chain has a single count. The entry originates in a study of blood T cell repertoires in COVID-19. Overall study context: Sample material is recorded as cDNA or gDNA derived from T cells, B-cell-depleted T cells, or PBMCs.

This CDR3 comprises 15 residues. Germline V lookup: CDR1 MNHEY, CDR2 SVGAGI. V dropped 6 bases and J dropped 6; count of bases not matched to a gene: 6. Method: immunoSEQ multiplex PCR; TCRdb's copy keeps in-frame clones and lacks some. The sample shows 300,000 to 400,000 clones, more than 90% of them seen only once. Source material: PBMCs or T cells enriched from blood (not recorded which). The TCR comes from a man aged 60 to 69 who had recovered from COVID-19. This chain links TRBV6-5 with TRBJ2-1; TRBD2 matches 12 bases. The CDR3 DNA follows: TGTGCCAGCAGCACCTGGACTAGCGGGGTCAATGAGCAGTTCTTC. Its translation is CASSTWTSGVNEQFF.